This T cell receptor beta chain comes out of a study of CD8 T cells in ankylosing spondylitis. Findings and caveats of the study: From matched ankylosing spondylitis synovial fluid, disease-linked clones were reportedly recovered at significantly enriched levels. Characteristic of ankylosing spondylitis blood, it appeared, was a TCR beta motif comprising roughly 8 highly homologous variants.

As concerns this clonotype: The antigen is unknown.

CDR3 length: 14 amino acids. V lost 1 base and J 2 bases, leaving 8 bases between the germline ends. In germline, CDR1 is MNHNS, CDR2 SASEGT. In TCRdb, the 5' RACE reads were re-called with MiXCR into one record per CDR3 protein. The profile covers more than 650,000 distinct CDR3 sequences, with 12% appearing a single time and under 0.6% taken by the ten largest. V and J are TRBV6-1 and TRBJ1-2, with D tentatively TRBD1 (6 bases). The specimen was blood, either unsorted or a sorted T cell fraction (not recorded which). This sequence was found in a male donor with ankylosing spondylitis. The CDR3 nucleotides read TGTGCCAGCAGTGAAGTAACAGGGAACTATGGCTACACCTTC. Translating gives CASSEVTGNYGYTF.